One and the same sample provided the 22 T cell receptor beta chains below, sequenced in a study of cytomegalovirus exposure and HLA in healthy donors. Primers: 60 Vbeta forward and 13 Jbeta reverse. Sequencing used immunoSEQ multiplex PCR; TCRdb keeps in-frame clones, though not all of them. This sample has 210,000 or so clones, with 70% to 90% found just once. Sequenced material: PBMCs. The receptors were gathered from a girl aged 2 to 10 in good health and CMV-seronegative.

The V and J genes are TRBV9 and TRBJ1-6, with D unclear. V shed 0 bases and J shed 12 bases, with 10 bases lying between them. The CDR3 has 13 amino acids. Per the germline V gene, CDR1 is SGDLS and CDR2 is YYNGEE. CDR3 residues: CASSVDRNQPLHF. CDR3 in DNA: TGTGCCAGCAGCGTAGACAGAAACCAACCCCTCCACTTT.

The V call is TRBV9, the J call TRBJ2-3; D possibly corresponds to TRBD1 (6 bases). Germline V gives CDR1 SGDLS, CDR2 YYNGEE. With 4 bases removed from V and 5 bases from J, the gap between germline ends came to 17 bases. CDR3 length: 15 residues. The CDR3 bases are TGTGCCAGCAGCCTTCCAGGGGCCCCGGGAGATACGCAGTATTTT. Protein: CASSLPGAPGDTQYF.

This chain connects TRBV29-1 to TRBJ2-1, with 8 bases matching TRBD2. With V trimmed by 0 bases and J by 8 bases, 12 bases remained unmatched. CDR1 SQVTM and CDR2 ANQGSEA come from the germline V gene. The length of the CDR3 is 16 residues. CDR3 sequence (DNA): TGCAGCGTTGAAGACACAGCGGGAGATAACCCCGATGAGCAGTTCTTC. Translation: CSVEDTAGDNPDEQFF.

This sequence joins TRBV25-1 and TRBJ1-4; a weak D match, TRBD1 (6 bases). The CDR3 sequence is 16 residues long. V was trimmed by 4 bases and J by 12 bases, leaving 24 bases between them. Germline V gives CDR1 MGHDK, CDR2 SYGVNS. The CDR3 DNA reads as TGTGCCAGCAGTGCCCCGACAGGTGCATTGGAAGGAGAACTGTTTTTT. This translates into CASSAPTGALEGELFF.

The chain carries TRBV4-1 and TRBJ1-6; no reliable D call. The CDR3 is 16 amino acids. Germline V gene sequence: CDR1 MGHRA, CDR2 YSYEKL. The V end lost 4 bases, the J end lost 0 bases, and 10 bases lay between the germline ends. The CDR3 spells CASSPTVSSYNSPLHF. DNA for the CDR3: TGCGCCAGCAGCCCTACAGTGAGCTCCTATAATTCACCCCTCCACTTT.

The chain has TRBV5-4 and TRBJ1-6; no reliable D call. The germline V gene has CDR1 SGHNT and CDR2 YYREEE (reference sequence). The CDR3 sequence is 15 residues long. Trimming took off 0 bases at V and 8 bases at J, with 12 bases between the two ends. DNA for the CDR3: TGTGCCAGCAGCTTGGAGCCAACCGGTCATTCACCCCTCCACTTT. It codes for CASSLEPTGHSPLHF.

The CDR3 sequence: CASSFIGTGDEKLFF. CDR3 coding DNA: TGTGCCAGCAGCTTTATCGGGACAGGGGATGAAAAACTGTTTTTT. The rearrangement uses TRBV7-9 and TRBJ1-4; 10 bases agree with TRBD1. From germline, CDR1 is SEHNR and CDR2 FQNEAQ (reference sequence). The CDR3 extends over 15 amino acids. The ends lost 3 bases at V and 6 bases at J; junction bases unmatched: 4.

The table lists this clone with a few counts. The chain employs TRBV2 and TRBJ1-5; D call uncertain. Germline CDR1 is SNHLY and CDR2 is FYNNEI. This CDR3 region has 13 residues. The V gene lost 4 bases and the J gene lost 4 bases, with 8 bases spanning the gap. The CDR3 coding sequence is TGTGCCAGCAGTGGAGGCAGTAATCAGCCCCAGCATTTT. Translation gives CASSGGSNQPQHF.

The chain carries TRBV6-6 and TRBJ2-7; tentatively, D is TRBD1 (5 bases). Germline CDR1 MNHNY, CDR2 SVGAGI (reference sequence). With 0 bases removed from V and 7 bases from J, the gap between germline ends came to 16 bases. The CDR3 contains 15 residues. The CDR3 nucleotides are TGTGCCAGCAGTTACTCAACCATAGGGGCGCCTGAGCAGTACTTC. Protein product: CASSYSTIGAPEQYF.

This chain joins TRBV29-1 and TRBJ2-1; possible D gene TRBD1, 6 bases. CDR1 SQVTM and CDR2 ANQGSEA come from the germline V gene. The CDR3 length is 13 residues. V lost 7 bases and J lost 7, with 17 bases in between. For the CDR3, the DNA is TGCAGCGCCGTCAGGGGTCTCGAAAATGAGCAGTTCTTC. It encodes CSAVRGLENEQFF.

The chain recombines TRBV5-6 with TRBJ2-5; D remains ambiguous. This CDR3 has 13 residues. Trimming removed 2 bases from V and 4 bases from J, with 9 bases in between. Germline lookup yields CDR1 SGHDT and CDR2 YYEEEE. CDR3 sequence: CASSFPRLETQYF. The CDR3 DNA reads TGTGCCAGCAGCTTCCCCCGGTTAGAGACCCAGTACTTC.

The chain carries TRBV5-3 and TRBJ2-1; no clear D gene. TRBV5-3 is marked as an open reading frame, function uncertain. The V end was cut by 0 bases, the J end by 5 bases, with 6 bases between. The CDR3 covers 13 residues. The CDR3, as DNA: TGTGCCAGAAGCTTGGGGGCCGACAATGAGCAGTTCTTC. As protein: CARSLGADNEQFF.

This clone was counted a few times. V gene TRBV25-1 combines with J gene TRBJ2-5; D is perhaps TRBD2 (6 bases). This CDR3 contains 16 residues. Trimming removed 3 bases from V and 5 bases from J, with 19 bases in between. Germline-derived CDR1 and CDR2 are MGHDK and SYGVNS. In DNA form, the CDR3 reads TGTGCCAGCAGTGAGGGAACCGGGACTCTCGGGGAGACCCAGTACTTC. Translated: CASSEGTGTLGETQYF.

CDR3 residues: CASSEGVQGTANYGYTF. The CDR3 DNA sequence: TGTGCCAGCAGCGAGGGGGTACAGGGGACGGCGAACTATGGCTACACCTTC. The chain uses TRBV9 and TRBJ1-2; TRBD1 aligns across 7 bases. The CDR3 extends over 17 amino acids. The J segment lost 2 bases and the V segment lost 3 bases, leaving 13 bases of the junction unmatched. Germline V gene sequence: CDR1 SGDLS, CDR2 YYNGEE.

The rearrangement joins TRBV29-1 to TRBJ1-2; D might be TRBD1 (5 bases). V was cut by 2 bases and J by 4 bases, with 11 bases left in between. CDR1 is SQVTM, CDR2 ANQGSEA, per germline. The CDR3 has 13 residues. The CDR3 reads CSVEQGQAYGYTF. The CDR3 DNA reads TGCAGCGTTGAACAGGGCCAGGCCTATGGCTACACCTTC.

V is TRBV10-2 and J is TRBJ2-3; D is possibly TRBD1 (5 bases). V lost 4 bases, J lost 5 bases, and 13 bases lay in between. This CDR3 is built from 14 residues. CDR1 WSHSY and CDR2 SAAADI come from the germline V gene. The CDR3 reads CASSARRGIDTQYF. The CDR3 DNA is TGCGCCAGCAGTGCCCGAAGGGGCATAGATACGCAGTATTTT.

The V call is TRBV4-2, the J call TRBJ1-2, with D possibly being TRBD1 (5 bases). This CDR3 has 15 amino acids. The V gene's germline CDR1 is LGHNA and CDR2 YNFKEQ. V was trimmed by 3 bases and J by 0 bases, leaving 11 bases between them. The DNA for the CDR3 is TGTGCCAGCAGCCACCCAACAGGTACTAACTATGGCTACACCTTC. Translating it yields CASSHPTGTNYGYTF.

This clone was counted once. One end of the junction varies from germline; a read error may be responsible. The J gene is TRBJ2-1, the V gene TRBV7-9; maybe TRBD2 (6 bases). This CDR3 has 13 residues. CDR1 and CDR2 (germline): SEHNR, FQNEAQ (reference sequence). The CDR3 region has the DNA TGTTCCAGCAGCTTGATTAGCGGCAATGAGCAGTTCTTC. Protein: CSSSLISGNEQFF. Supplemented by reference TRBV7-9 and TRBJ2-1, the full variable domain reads DTGVSQNPRHKITKRGQNVTFRCDPISEHNRLYWYRQTLGQGPEFLTYFQNEAQLEKSRLLSDRFSAERPKGSFSTLEIQRTEQGDSAMYLCSSSLISGNEQFFGPGTRLTVL.

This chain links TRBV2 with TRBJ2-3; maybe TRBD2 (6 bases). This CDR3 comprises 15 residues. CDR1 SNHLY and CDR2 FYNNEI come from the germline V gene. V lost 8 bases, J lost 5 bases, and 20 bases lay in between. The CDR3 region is CASARQPGAGDTQYF. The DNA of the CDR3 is TGTGCCAGCGCCCGACAGCCGGGAGCGGGAGATACGCAGTATTTT.

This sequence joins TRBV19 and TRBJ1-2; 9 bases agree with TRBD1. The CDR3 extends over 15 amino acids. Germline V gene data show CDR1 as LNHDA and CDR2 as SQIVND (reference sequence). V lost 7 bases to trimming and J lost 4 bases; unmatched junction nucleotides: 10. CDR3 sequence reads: CASKRDRAVSYGYTF. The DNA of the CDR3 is TGTGCCAGTAAACGGGACAGGGCTGTCTCCTATGGCTACACCTTC.

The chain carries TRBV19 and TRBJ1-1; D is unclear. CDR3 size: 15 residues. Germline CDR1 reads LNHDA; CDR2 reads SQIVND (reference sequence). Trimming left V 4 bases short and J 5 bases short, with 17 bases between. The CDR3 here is CASSTGGVKQTEAFF. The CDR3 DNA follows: TGTGCCAGTAGTACCGGTGGAGTGAAGCAAACTGAAGCTTTCTTT.

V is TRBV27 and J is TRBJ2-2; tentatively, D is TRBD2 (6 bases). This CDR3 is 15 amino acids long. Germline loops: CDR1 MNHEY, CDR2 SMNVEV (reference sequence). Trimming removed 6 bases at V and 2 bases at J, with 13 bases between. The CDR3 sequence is CASRRGRANTGELFF. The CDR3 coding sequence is TGTGCCAGCAGGCGGGGCAGGGCTAACACCGGGGAGCTGTTTTTT.